The clone carrying this TCR beta chain was seen only a few times. Its antigen remains unidentified. This sample stems from a study of cytomegalovirus exposure and HLA in healthy donors. Study outcomes and limitations: Cytomegalovirus status, reportedly, was diagnosed with high specificity and sensitivity by the classifier. Later analysis identified a missense DCLRE1C variant that was linked to TCR beta V- and J-gene trimming. Listed as cytomegalovirus-associated were approximately 160 TCR beta chains.

With 60 Vbeta and 13 Jbeta primers, the PCR was carried out. Using immunoSEQ multiplex PCR, the repertoire was profiled, and TCRdb retains in-frame clones only, with some absent. The sample includes 150,000 to 200,000 clones, more than 70% seen only once; the top ten take about 1.4%. V was trimmed by 0 bases and J by 6 bases, leaving 12 bases between them. Germline values: CDR1 ENHRY, CDR2 SYGVKD. This CDR3 spans 14 amino acids. This sequence originates from a girl under 18 in good health and CMV-seropositive. This chain links TRBV10-3 with TRBJ2-7; D may be TRBD1 (6 bases). The sequenced sample consisted of PBMCs. In DNA, the CDR3 is TGTGCCATCAGTGAGTCGGGGGCTCTGCGCGAGCAGTACTTC. It yields the protein CAISESGALREQYF.